The rows below give T cell receptor beta chains drawn from one sample of a study of T cell repertoires in cytomegalovirus infection. These TCRs are of unknown antigen specificity. TCRdb re-derived calls from the reads in MiXCR, one entry per CDR3 protein. Of 750,000 to 900,000 distinct CDR3 sequences in the sample, 25% to 30% are singletons; the top ten hold approximately 14%. The sequences come from cultured CD8+ T cells from PBMCs, collected from culture after CMV antigen stimulation. The receptors were gathered from a human donor in good health (CMV status not recorded). Some clones in this sample may be carry-over from other donors' samples. Each CDR3 is given with its conserved first and last residue. Each record gives: J gene, clone size, D gene, V gene, CDR3 protein, CDR3 DNA. D genes are given only for firm matches. The size of a clone is reported for some rows only, either as once, few or many, or as a class for expanded clones.

j_gene: TRBJ2-5; abundance: many; d_gene: NA; v_gene: TRBV28; CDR3aa: CASSLTGIEGTQYF; CDR3nt: TGTGCCAGCAGTTTAACAGGGATAGAGGGGACCCAGTACTTC
j_gene: TRBJ2-5; abundance: NA; d_gene: NA; v_gene: TRBV7-6; CDR3aa: CASSLGSRGTDQETQYF; CDR3nt: TGTGCCAGCAGCTTAGGGTCGAGGGGTACGGATCAAGAGACCCAGTACTTC
j_gene: TRBJ1-1; abundance: NA; d_gene: NA; v_gene: TRBV9; CDR3aa: CASSDNTEAFF; CDR3nt: TGTGCCAGCAGCGACAACACTGAAGCTTTCTTT
j_gene: TRBJ2-1; abundance: NA; d_gene: TRBD2; v_gene: TRBV24-1; CDR3aa: CATSERGGDNEQFF; CDR3nt: TGTGCCACCAGTGAACGGGGGGGAGACAATGAGCAGTTCTTC
j_gene: TRBJ1-5; abundance: NA; d_gene: TRBD1; v_gene: TRBV4-1; CDR3aa: CASSQARGQGQPQHF; CDR3nt: TGCGCCAGCAGCCAAGCCAGGGGGCAGGGGCAGCCCCAGCATTTT
j_gene: TRBJ2-1; abundance: many; d_gene: NA; v_gene: TRBV11-1; CDR3aa: CASSRTDFWGAGGEQFF; CDR3nt: TGTGCCAGCAGCCGAACAGATTTCTGGGGGGCTGGGGGCGAGCAGTTCTTC
j_gene: TRBJ1-5; abundance: few; d_gene: TRBD1; v_gene: TRBV7-9; CDR3aa: CASSPGQLQPQHF; CDR3nt: TGTGCCAGCAGCCCGGGACAGCTCCAGCCCCAGCATTTT
j_gene: TRBJ1-2; abundance: once; d_gene: NA; v_gene: TRBV5-6; CDR3aa: CASSLGDDYTF; CDR3nt: TGTGCCAGCAGCTTGGGGGATGACTACACCTTC
j_gene: TRBJ2-1; abundance: NA; d_gene: TRBD2; v_gene: TRBV29-1; CDR3aa: CSSTPAGPPQGNEQFF; CDR3nt: TGCAGCTCCACCCCAGCGGGGCCCCCCCAGGGAAATGAGCAGTTCTTC
j_gene: TRBJ1-2; abundance: many; d_gene: NA; v_gene: TRBV7-8; CDR3aa: CASSLDGGSVAYGYTF; CDR3nt: TGTGCCAGCAGCTTAGATGGGGGCAGCGTAGCCTATGGCTACACCTTC
j_gene: TRBJ2-6; abundance: few; d_gene: TRBD2; v_gene: TRBV4-1; CDR3aa: CASSQRLAVSGANVLTF; CDR3nt: TGCGCCAGCAGCCAAAGGCTAGCGGTCTCTGGGGCCAACGTCCTGACTTTC
j_gene: TRBJ1-5; abundance: NA; d_gene: NA; v_gene: TRBV9; CDR3aa: CASSPHRERNQPQHF; CDR3nt: TGTGCCAGCAGCCCCCACAGGGAACGCAATCAGCCCCAGCATTTT
j_gene: TRBJ2-3; abundance: many; d_gene: NA; v_gene: TRBV28; CDR3aa: CASSWGADTQYF; CDR3nt: TGTGCCAGCAGTTGGGGGGCAGATACGCAGTATTTT
j_gene: TRBJ2-3; abundance: once; d_gene: TRBD1; v_gene: TRBV5-1; CDR3aa: CASSAPGTGSTDTQYF; CDR3nt: TGCGCCAGCAGCGCCCCCGGGACAGGGTCGACAGATACGCAGTATTTT
j_gene: TRBJ1-2; abundance: few; d_gene: NA; v_gene: TRBV4-1; CDR3aa: CASSQDMGAYGYTF; CDR3nt: TGCGCCAGCAGCCAAGATATGGGAGCCTATGGCTACACCTTC
j_gene: TRBJ1-2; abundance: NA; d_gene: NA; v_gene: TRBV7-9; CDR3aa: CASSLAEIGVYGYTF; CDR3nt: TGTGCCAGCAGCTTAGCTGAGATAGGGGTTTATGGCTACACCTTC
j_gene: TRBJ2-3; abundance: NA; d_gene: NA; v_gene: TRBV4-3; CDR3aa: CASSLTTGLPTDTQYF; CDR3nt: TGCGCCAGCAGCCTGACTACGGGACTGCCCACAGATACGCAGTATTTT
j_gene: TRBJ2-1; abundance: many; d_gene: TRBD2; v_gene: TRBV7-2; CDR3aa: CASSISGGRYNEQFF; CDR3nt: TGTGCCAGCAGCATTAGCGGGGGCCGATACAATGAGCAGTTCTTC
j_gene: TRBJ2-3; abundance: many; d_gene: TRBD2; v_gene: TRBV7-2; CDR3aa: CASSLPGLAYTDTQYF; CDR3nt: TGTGCCAGCAGTCTACCGGGACTAGCATACACAGATACGCAGTATTTT
j_gene: TRBJ2-5; abundance: NA; d_gene: NA; v_gene: TRBV11-1; CDR3aa: CASSLIIAVETQYF; CDR3nt: TGTGCCAGCAGCTTAATAATAGCCGTCGAGACCCAGTACTTC
j_gene: TRBJ2-2; abundance: NA; d_gene: NA; v_gene: TRBV28; CDR3aa: CASSLEFHRVNTGELFF; CDR3nt: TGTGCCAGCAGTCTCGAATTCCACCGTGTAAATACCGGGGAGCTGTTTTTT
j_gene: TRBJ1-4; abundance: NA; d_gene: TRBD1; v_gene: TRBV13; CDR3aa: CASSSRDRGSSNEKLFF; CDR3nt: TGTGCCAGCAGCTCCCGGGACAGGGGGTCGTCTAATGAAAAACTGTTTTTT
j_gene: TRBJ2-3; abundance: NA; d_gene: NA; v_gene: TRBV7-9; CDR3aa: CASSSRQGGRIDTQYF; CDR3nt: TGTGCCAGCAGCTCCAGACAGGGAGGGCGTATAGATACGCAGTATTTT
j_gene: TRBJ2-2; abundance: NA; d_gene: NA; v_gene: TRBV19; CDR3aa: CASRTRFRDSWNPGELFF; CDR3nt: TGTGCCAGTAGAACCAGGTTCCGGGACTCCTGGAACCCCGGGGAGCTGTTTTTT
j_gene: TRBJ2-1; abundance: NA; d_gene: NA; v_gene: TRBV6-6; CDR3aa: CASSYSIRTPYNEQFF; CDR3nt: TGTGCCAGCAGTTACTCGATACGGACCCCGTACAATGAGCAGTTCTTC
j_gene: TRBJ2-2; abundance: NA; d_gene: NA; v_gene: TRBV19; CDR3aa: CASSFNQGGTGELFF; CDR3nt: TGTGCCAGTAGTTTTAACCAGGGGGGCACCGGGGAGCTGTTTTTT
j_gene: TRBJ1-3; abundance: NA; d_gene: NA; v_gene: TRBV6-8; CDR3aa: CASSYGQDSGNTIYF; CDR3nt: TGTGCCAGCAGTTACGGGCAAGACAGTGGAAACACCATATATTTT
j_gene: TRBJ2-2; abundance: NA; d_gene: TRBD1; v_gene: TRBV7-6; CDR3aa: CASSFFAGTGGSTGELFF; CDR3nt: TGTGCCAGCAGCTTTTTTGCCGGGACAGGGGGGAGCACCGGGGAGCTGTTTTTT
j_gene: TRBJ2-2; abundance: NA; d_gene: TRBD1; v_gene: TRBV4-1; CDR3aa: CASSQYRDRMARELFF; CDR3nt: TGCGCCAGCAGCCAATACCGGGACAGGATGGCCCGGGAGCTGTTTTTT
j_gene: TRBJ1-4; abundance: NA; d_gene: NA; v_gene: TRBV12-3/TRBV12-4; CDR3aa: CASSLGATGMGDF; CDR3nt: TGTGCCAGCAGTTTAGGGGCAACAGGGATGGGAGATTTT
j_gene: TRBJ1-4; abundance: once; d_gene: NA; v_gene: TRBV27; CDR3aa: CASSFTTKVEKLFF; CDR3nt: TGTGCCAGCAGCTTTACCACTAAGGTAGAAAAACTGTTTTTT
j_gene: TRBJ1-1; abundance: many; d_gene: NA; v_gene: TRBV7-2; CDR3aa: CASSFGTPGANTEAFF; CDR3nt: TGTGCCAGCAGCTTCGGGACCCCTGGTGCGAATACTGAAGCTTTCTTT
j_gene: TRBJ2-1; abundance: NA; d_gene: NA; v_gene: TRBV5-4; CDR3aa: CASSQGPAGEQFF; CDR3nt: TGTGCCAGCAGCCAGGGACCCGCAGGGGAGCAGTTCTTC
j_gene: TRBJ1-5; abundance: NA; d_gene: TRBD1; v_gene: TRBV6-2/TRBV6-3; CDR3aa: CASSYQDRDYGHQPQHF; CDR3nt: TGTGCCAGCAGTTACCAGGACAGGGACTACGGGCATCAGCCCCAGCATTTT
j_gene: TRBJ2-3; abundance: many; d_gene: TRBD2; v_gene: TRBV7-8; CDR3aa: CASSLEVRGASTDTQYF; CDR3nt: TGTGCCAGCAGCCTTGAGGTGCGGGGGGCCTCCACAGATACGCAGTATTTT
j_gene: TRBJ2-1; abundance: few; d_gene: NA; v_gene: TRBV27; CDR3aa: CASSSQGQVYNEQFF; CDR3nt: TGTGCCAGCAGTTCCCAGGGTCAGGTCTACAATGAGCAGTTCTTC
j_gene: TRBJ1-2; abundance: many; d_gene: NA; v_gene: TRBV7-2; CDR3aa: CASSPDSLNYGYTF; CDR3nt: TGTGCCAGCAGCCCGGACAGCCTTAACTATGGCTACACCTTC
j_gene: TRBJ1-2; abundance: NA; d_gene: NA; v_gene: TRBV28; CDR3aa: CASSIRGVGHGYTF; CDR3nt: TGTGCCAGCAGTATCAGGGGCGTCGGACATGGCTACACCTTC
j_gene: TRBJ2-6; abundance: NA; d_gene: NA; v_gene: TRBV28; CDR3aa: CASSYFSLSGANVLTF; CDR3nt: TGTGCCAGCAGTTACTTTTCCCTCTCTGGGGCCAACGTCCTGACTTTC
j_gene: TRBJ2-7; abundance: once; d_gene: TRBD2; v_gene: TRBV7-6; CDR3aa: CASSFGSGLSYEQYF; CDR3nt: TGTGCTAGCAGCTTCGGTAGCGGGCTATCCTACGAGCAGTACTTC
j_gene: TRBJ2-1; abundance: NA; d_gene: TRBD2; v_gene: TRBV19; CDR3aa: CASSTTSVPYNEQFF; CDR3nt: TGTGCCAGTAGTACGACTAGCGTACCCTACAATGAGCAGTTCTTC
j_gene: TRBJ2-2; abundance: many; d_gene: NA; v_gene: TRBV7-2; CDR3aa: CASSLNRPRGELFF; CDR3nt: TGTGCCAGCAGCTTAAACAGGCCGAGGGGGGAGCTGTTTTTT
j_gene: TRBJ1-1; abundance: NA; d_gene: TRBD1; v_gene: TRBV9; CDR3aa: CASSVGQGASEAFF; CDR3nt: TGTGCCAGCAGCGTAGGACAGGGGGCGAGTGAAGCTTTCTTT
j_gene: TRBJ2-1; abundance: NA; d_gene: NA; v_gene: TRBV12-3/TRBV12-4; CDR3aa: CASRVGGSSSYNEQFF; CDR3nt: TGTGCCAGCAGGGTTGGGGGGTCGAGCTCCTACAATGAGCAGTTCTTC
j_gene: TRBJ2-7; abundance: once; d_gene: NA; v_gene: TRBV4-2; CDR3aa: CASSQEPGMKSYEQYF; CDR3nt: TGTGCCAGCAGCCAAGAACCGGGTATGAAGTCCTACGAGCAGTACTTC
j_gene: TRBJ2-1; abundance: few; d_gene: TRBD1; v_gene: TRBV19; CDR3aa: CASSFLPGQVSSGSYNEQFF; CDR3nt: TGTGCCAGTAGTTTTCTCCCGGGACAGGTCTCTTCGGGATCCTACAATGAGCAGTTCTTC
j_gene: TRBJ2-5; abundance: NA; d_gene: NA; v_gene: TRBV7-6; CDR3aa: CASSAEGQYF; CDR3nt: TGTGCCAGCTCAGCCGAGGGCCAGTACTTC
j_gene: TRBJ2-2; abundance: few; d_gene: TRBD1; v_gene: TRBV7-8; CDR3aa: CASTDRGLTGELFF; CDR3nt: TGTGCCAGCACCGACAGGGGGCTAACCGGGGAGCTGTTTTTT
j_gene: TRBJ1-1; abundance: NA; d_gene: NA; v_gene: TRBV7-8; CDR3aa: CASSSLLWRDEAFF; CDR3nt: TGTGCCAGCAGCTCCCTCTTATGGAGAGACGAAGCTTTCTTT
j_gene: TRBJ1-2; abundance: NA; d_gene: TRBD1; v_gene: TRBV19; CDR3aa: CASSTGQVGPGNYGYTF; CDR3nt: TGTGCCAGTAGTACGGGACAGGTGGGGCCGGGGAACTATGGCTACACCTTC
j_gene: TRBJ1-1; abundance: NA; d_gene: NA; v_gene: TRBV6-6; CDR3aa: CASSYPDRLQGDTEAFF; CDR3nt: TGTGCCAGCAGTTACCCCGATAGGCTCCAGGGTGACACTGAAGCTTTCTTT